One sample yielded the 26 T cell receptor beta chains listed below, sequenced in a study of blood T cell repertoires in COVID-19. Produced via immunoSEQ multiplex PCR; TCRdb's table is partial and in-frame only. The sample yields some 110,000 clones, over 65% seen once. Sequencing was performed on peripheral blood. The source is a man aged 70 or older with acute or convalescent COVID-19.

This clone has only a few counts. This chain joins TRBV24-1 and TRBJ1-5; 8 bases are shared with TRBD1. Germline V gives CDR1 KGHDR, CDR2 SFDVKD. This CDR3 has 14 residues. J gave up 7 bases and V 3 bases, and 4 bases lay outside the gene matches. The CDR3 loop reads CATSDPRTGQPQHF. The CDR3 coding sequence is TGTGCCACCAGTGATCCCCGGACAGGGCAGCCCCAGCATTTT.

The chain is built from TRBV5-1 and TRBJ2-7; D uncertain. The V gene lost 3 bases and the J gene lost 4 bases, with 11 bases spanning the gap. This CDR3 comprises 13 residues. Germline V CDR1 and CDR2: SGHRS, YFSETQ. The CDR3 sequence: CASSSNSFYEQYF. Here the CDR3 DNA reads TGCGCCAGCAGCTCCAATAGTTTTTACGAGCAGTACTTC.

This clone was detected only a few times. This chain joins TRBV30 and TRBJ1-5, with D possibly TRBD1 on 6 matching bases. The CDR3 is 13 residues long. Germline loops: CDR1 GTSNPN, CDR2 SVGIG (reference sequence). V was trimmed by 1 base and J by 6 bases, leaving 10 bases between them. The CDR3 DNA reads TGTGCCTGGAGTGAAAACAGGGTTCAGCCCCAGCATTTT. The encoded protein is CAWSENRVQPQHF.

V and J are TRBV27 and TRBJ1-2, with 9 bases identical to TRBD1. This CDR3 is 16 amino acids long. CDR1 MNHEY and CDR2 SMNVEV come from the germline V gene (reference sequence). The ends lost 5 bases at V and 5 bases at J; junction bases unmatched: 12. The CDR3, as DNA: TGTGCCAGCAGTCCCCGACAGGGGGTCACGGCTTATGGCTACACCTTC. This sequence encodes CASSPRQGVTAYGYTF.

The chain employs TRBV6-5 and TRBJ1-1, with TRBD1 matching 10 bases. V lost 1 base, J lost 5 bases, and 7 bases stayed unmatched. Germline CDR1 MNHEY, CDR2 SVGAGI. The CDR3 has 16 amino acids. The CDR3 region has the DNA TGTGCCAGCAGTTACTATTCTGACAGGGGGCAAACTGAAGCTTTCTTT. This gives the protein CASSYYSDRGQTEAFF.

This chain joins TRBV19 and TRBJ1-2; weak D call: TRBD1 (5 bases). Germline V gene lookup returns CDR1 LNHDA and CDR2 SQIVND (reference sequence). Trimming removed 3 bases at V and 9 bases at J, with 17 bases between. The CDR3 totals 14 residues. The CDR3 DNA reads as TGTGCCAGTAGTATTACGAACAGGCTGGGAAGCTACACCTTC. Translated: CASSITNRLGSYTF.

CDR3 in amino acids: CASSPLQGRNEKLFF. The CDR3 DNA is TGTGCCAGCAGTCCCCTACAGGGTAGGAATGAAAAACTGTTTTTT. This chain links TRBV28 with TRBJ1-4, with D maybe TRBD1 (6 bases). V gave up 5 bases and J gave up 5 bases, with 15 bases separating them. The CDR3 is 15 amino acids. CDR1 MDHEN and CDR2 SYDVKM come from the germline V gene.

The CDR3 protein is CASSLAAGQGLNYGYTF. CDR3 sequence (DNA): TGTGCCAGCAGCTTGGCCGCGGGACAGGGCCTTAACTATGGCTACACCTTC. V is TRBV5-4 and J is TRBJ1-2; 9 bases agree with TRBD1. V dropped 0 bases and J dropped 1; count of bases not matched to a gene: 7. The CDR3 spans 17 residues. Germline CDR1 reads SGHNT; CDR2 reads YYREEE (reference sequence).

V usage is TRBV19 and J usage is TRBJ2-5; 12 nucleotides agree with TRBD2. Germline loops: CDR1 LNHDA, CDR2 SQIVND (reference sequence). The ends lost 3 bases at V and 4 bases at J; junction bases unmatched: 6. The CDR3 runs 16 residues. The CDR3 bases are TGTGCCAGTAGTATCCGGACTAGCGGGAATCGAGAGACCCAGTACTTC. Amino acid sequence: CASSIRTSGNRETQYF.

This clone occurred once. The chain couples TRBV19 to TRBJ2-2; TRBD2 might be the D (7 bases). Germline V gene data show CDR1 as LNHDA and CDR2 as SQIVND (reference sequence). This CDR3 region has 16 residues. V lost 5 bases and J lost 5, with 18 bases in between. CDR3 in DNA: TGTGCCAGTAGTGGAACAGGGAGGGTAATGACCGGGGAGCTGTTTTTT. Its translation: CASSGTGRVMTGELFF.

Here the CDR3 DNA reads TGTGCCAGCAGGCGAGGACTAGCGGGAGACGAGCAGTACTTC. Translated, it gives CASRRGLAGDEQYF. This chain connects TRBV6-5 to TRBJ2-7; TRBD2 agrees at 13 bases. V dropped 6 bases and J dropped 5; count of bases not matched to a gene: 4. This CDR3 comprises 14 residues. In germline, CDR1 is MNHEY, CDR2 SVGAGI.

The chain links TRBV9 to TRBJ2-3; D gene unclear. The CDR3 sequence is 15 residues long. Per germline, CDR1 SGDLS and CDR2 YYNGEE. V lost 4 bases and J 1 base, leaving 13 bases between the germline ends. The DNA for the CDR3 is TGTGCCAGCAGCTCAAGTCTACGGGGCACAGATACGCAGTATTTT. Amino acid sequence: CASSSSLRGTDTQYF.

Written as DNA, the CDR3 is TGTGCCAGCAGCGTCTCAGGGAACAGTAATGAAAAACTGTTTTTT. Translating it yields CASSVSGNSNEKLFF. V and J are TRBV9 and TRBJ1-4; D may be TRBD1 (5 bases). The CDR3 has 15 amino acids. CDR1 and CDR2 (germline): SGDLS, YYNGEE. V was pared by 2 bases and J by 4 bases, with 12 bases between.

Here the CDR3 DNA reads TGTGCCAGTAGCGACGGGGCAACTAATGAAAAACTGTTTTTT. Amino acids: CASSDGATNEKLFF. The genes are TRBV19 and TRBJ1-4; D remains unclear. Between the trimmed V and J ends, which lost 6 bases and 0 bases, there was a span of 8 bases. CDR3 size: 14 residues. Germline V gene sequence: CDR1 LNHDA, CDR2 SQIVND (reference sequence).

V and J are TRBV3-1 (or the pseudogene TRBV3-2) and TRBJ2-2; D is perhaps TRBD2 (5 bases). Germline V gene lookup returns CDR1 LGHDT and CDR2 YNNKEL (reference sequence). Trimming pared 0 bases from V and 7 bases from J, leaving 12 bases between. This CDR3 has 15 amino acids. The CDR3: CASSQDMAGIGELFF. CDR3 DNA: TGTGCCAGCAGCCAAGATATGGCGGGTATCGGGGAGCTGTTTTTT.

The chain is built from TRBV19 and TRBJ1-6; no clear D gene. In germline, CDR1 is LNHDA, CDR2 SQIVND (reference sequence). The CDR3 covers 12 residues. V was shortened by 7 bases and J by 14 bases, with 15 bases between the two germline ends. CDR3 in amino acids: CASNNQHGALHF. As DNA, the CDR3 is TGTGCCAGTAATAATCAGCACGGGGCCCTCCACTTT.

The V and J genes are TRBV27 and TRBJ2-1, with 8 bases identical to TRBD2. The CDR3 consists of 14 residues. The J segment lost 10 bases and the V segment lost 4 bases, leaving 9 bases of the junction unmatched. Germline V gene sequence: CDR1 MNHEY, CDR2 SMNVEV (reference sequence). CDR3 in amino acids: CASSSLTGREEQFF. In DNA form, the CDR3 reads TGTGCCAGCAGTTCCTTGACCGGGAGGGAGGAGCAGTTCTTC.

The rearrangement links TRBV5-1 to TRBJ2-5, with a weak D call TRBD1 (6 bases). The germline gives CDR1 SGHRS, CDR2 YFSETQ. This CDR3 comprises 14 residues. Deletions cut 2 bases from V and 1 base from J, with 9 bases between. The CDR3 sequence is CASSLQGFQETQYF. CDR3 in DNA: TGCGCCAGCAGCTTACAGGGATTCCAAGAGACCCAGTACTTC.

The J gene is TRBJ1-1, the V gene TRBV28; possibly TRBD1 for D (6 bases). This CDR3 spans 14 amino acids. V was pared by 6 bases and J by 4 bases, with 15 bases between. Germline V gene sequence: CDR1 MDHEN, CDR2 SYDVKM. The CDR3 DNA reads TGTGCCAGCAGCTTCGCCAGGGGCGGCACTGAAGCTTTCTTT. Residues: CASSFARGGTEAFF.

This chain joins TRBV7-2 and TRBJ2-3; D possibly corresponds to TRBD2 (6 bases). V was trimmed by 5 bases and J by 3 bases, leaving 18 bases between them. The length of the CDR3 is 16 residues. Germline assignment: CDR1 SGHTA and CDR2 FQGNSA. The CDR3 sequence: CASSPGTLPFTDTQYF. In DNA form, the CDR3 reads TGTGCCAGCAGCCCAGGGACTCTCCCCTTTACAGATACGCAGTATTTT.

This clone was counted only a few times. The chain combines TRBV27 with TRBJ2-1, with 14 bases aligning to TRBD2. Per germline, CDR1 MNHEY and CDR2 SMNVEV (reference sequence). The CDR3 covers 16 residues. With 5 bases clipped from V and 0 bases from J, the junction kept 0 bases outside the gene matches. CDR3 sequence (DNA): TGTGCCAGCAGTGGGACTAGCGGGAGCTCCTACAATGAGCAGTTCTTC. Translating it yields CASSGTSGSSYNEQFF.

The V call is TRBV14, the J call TRBJ1-5; D gene unclear. This CDR3 contains 15 residues. CDR1 is SGHDN and CDR2 is FVKESK in the germline V gene. V was cut by 1 base and J by 2 bases, with 9 bases left in between. The CDR3 loop is CASSQGGVGNQPQHF. The DNA of the CDR3 is TGTGCCAGCAGCCAAGGCGGCGTCGGCAATCAGCCCCAGCATTTT. The variable domain in full, completed from reference TRBV14 and TRBJ1-5, reads EAGVTQFPSHSVIEKGQTVTLRCDPISGHDNLYWYRRVMGKEIKFLLHFVKESKQDESGMPNNRFLAERTGGTYSTLKVQPAELEDSGVYFCASSQGGVGNQPQHFGDGTRLSIL.

The chain joins TRBV6-5 to TRBJ2-2; TRBD1 matches 10 bases. This CDR3 has 15 residues. V lost 6 bases and J lost 6; bases outside the gene matches: 7. Germline V lookup: CDR1 MNHEY, CDR2 SVGAGI. CDR3 in DNA: TGTGCCAGCAGCGGGACAGGGGTAGTACCCGGGGAGCTGTTTTTT. Protein sequence: CASSGTGVVPGELFF.

The chain employs TRBV5-1 and TRBJ2-6, with TRBD1 identical over 8 bases. This CDR3 has 16 amino acids. After removal of 4 bases from V and 0 bases from J, the junction contained 3 bases not matched to a gene. From germline, CDR1 is SGHRS and CDR2 YFSETQ. For the CDR3, the DNA is TGCGCCAGCAGCACCGGACAGGGCTCTGGGGCCAACGTCCTGACTTTC. Translation gives CASSTGQGSGANVLTF.

This clone has just a few counts. This chain links TRBV4-1 with TRBJ1-3; D ambiguous. V dropped 1 base and J dropped 4 bases, with 8 bases sitting between them. In germline, CDR1 is MGHRA, CDR2 YSYEKL. This CDR3 has 14 amino acids. CDR3 nucleotides: TGCGCCAGCAGCCAAGCGTCGGGAGGAAACACCATATATTTT. This encodes CASSQASGGNTIYF.

The rearrangement links TRBV7-9 to TRBJ2-3; 12 bases match TRBD2. Germline V lookup: CDR1 SEHNR, CDR2 FQNEAQ (reference sequence). Trimming took 7 bases from V and 3 from J; bases not matched to a gene: 5. The CDR3 length is 15 residues. The CDR3 region has the DNA TGTGCCAGCAACAGACTAGCGGGGGAGACAGATACGCAGTATTTT. Translated: CASNRLAGETDTQYF.